These 24 T cell receptor beta chains originate from one sample sequenced in a study of blood T cell repertoires in COVID-19. Some clones are missing from TCRdb's copy, which holds only in-frame ones; the method was immunoSEQ multiplex PCR. The table lists about 160,000 clones, under 90% of them singletons. The sequencing input was PBMCs or T cells enriched from blood (not recorded which). All receptors come from a man in his sixties who had recovered from COVID-19.

The genes are TRBV28 and TRBJ2-3, with 10 bases aligning to TRBD1. CDR1 and CDR2 (germline): MDHEN, SYDVKM. The CDR3 runs 14 residues. With V trimmed by 2 bases and J by 6 bases, 2 bases remained unmatched. The CDR3 loop reads CASSLDRGLDTQYF. The CDR3 coding sequence is TGTGCCAGCAGTTTAGACAGGGGGCTTGATACGCAGTATTTT.

This chain links TRBV2 with TRBJ2-7, with a tentative D call TRBD2 (5 bases). From germline, CDR1 is SNHLY and CDR2 FYNNEI. The CDR3 is 15 residues long. V was pared by 3 bases and J by 3 bases, with 15 bases between. The CDR3 nucleotides read TGTGCCAGCAGTGATCCGGCTAGCCGACTCTACGAGCAGTACTTC. This translates into CASSDPASRLYEQYF.

The genes are TRBV11-2 and TRBJ1-1; D unresolved. With 2 bases removed from V and 0 bases from J, the gap between germline ends came to 4 bases. The CDR3 is made up of 13 amino acids. Germline V gives CDR1 SGHAT, CDR2 FQNNGV. For the CDR3, the DNA is TGTGCCAGCAGCTTATCAGTGAACACTGAAGCTTTCTTT. Translated, it gives CASSLSVNTEAFF. The variable domain in full, with the rest retrieved from reference TRBV11-2 and TRBJ1-1, is EAGVAQSPRYKIIEKRQSVAFWCNPISGHATLYWYQQILGQGPKLLIQFQNNGVVDDSQLPKDRFSAERLKGVDSTLKIQPAKLEDSAVYLCASSLSVNTEAFFGQGTRLTVV.

This sequence joins TRBV27 and TRBJ1-5; TRBD1 agrees at 11 bases. The CDR3 is 17 residues long. J gave up 7 bases and V 5 bases, and 13 bases lay outside the gene matches. Looked up from germline, CDR1 is MNHEY and CDR2 is SMNVEV (reference sequence). This CDR3 reads CASSKGQGALLGQPQHF. CDR3 nucleotides: TGTGCCAGCAGTAAAGGACAGGGGGCTTTGTTAGGACAGCCCCAGCATTTT.

The chain is built from TRBV7-9 and TRBJ1-2; D gene unclear. The CDR3 is 12 residues long. V lost 1 base and J 5 bases, leaving 5 bases between the germline ends. CDR1 is SEHNR and CDR2 is FQNEAQ in the germline V gene (reference sequence). The CDR3 DNA sequence: TGTGCCAGCAGCTTAGGAGGGTATGGCTACACCTTC. Protein sequence: CASSLGGYGYTF.

This clone appeared a few times. The gene calls are TRBV30 and TRBJ1-6; TRBD1 might be the D (6 bases). V shed 4 bases and J shed 7 bases, with 17 bases lying between them. The germline gives CDR1 GTSNPN, CDR2 SVGIG (reference sequence). The CDR3 contains 15 residues. In nucleotides, the CDR3 is TGTGCCTGGAAAGAGGGTCAGGGGAGCAATTCACCCCTCCACTTT. It specifies CAWKEGQGSNSPLHF.

This clone is a singleton in its sample. V usage is TRBV28 and J usage is TRBJ1-3; D perhaps matches TRBD1 (5 bases). There are 20 residues in the CDR3. Germline-derived CDR1 and CDR2 are MDHEN and SYDVKM. Trimming shortened V by 10 bases and J by 0 bases, and 31 bases separated the two germline ends. The DNA for the CDR3 is TGTGCCACCCGTCCCCCCGGGACTCAAAGGGTGGGCCGCTCTGGAAACACCATATATTTT. As protein: CATRPPGTQRVGRSGNTIYF.

This clone occurred once. The DNA for the CDR3 is TGTGCCATCAGTGAGTTGGGACTAGCGGGGAACACCGGGGAGCTGTTTTTT. It translates to CAISELGLAGNTGELFF. The chain employs TRBV10-3 and TRBJ2-2; TRBD2 matches 12 bases. The CDR3 has 17 residues. With 1 base clipped from V and 1 base from J, the junction kept 1 base outside the gene matches. Germline V lookup: CDR1 ENHRY, CDR2 SYGVKD.

The gene calls are TRBV27 and TRBJ1-5; D unclear. Germline V CDR1 and CDR2: MNHEY, SMNVEV (reference sequence). V was shortened by 1 base and J by 0 bases, with 10 bases between the two germline ends. This CDR3 region has 16 residues. This CDR3 reads CASSLYSGYSNQPQHF. Written as DNA, the CDR3 is TGTGCCAGCAGTTTATACAGTGGATATAGCAATCAGCCCCAGCATTTT.

The rearrangement links TRBV12-3 or TRBV12-4 to TRBJ2-3; D remains unclear. The CDR3 consists of 11 residues. V lost 6 bases and J lost 6, with 7 bases in between. DNA of the CDR3: TGTGCCAGCAGCCCACTCGATACGCAGTATTTT. It yields the protein CASSPLDTQYF.

DNA for the CDR3: TGTGCCAGCAGCCCCGGAACTACCGGGACTTTTAACTATGGCTACACCTTC. Translating it yields CASSPGTTGTFNYGYTF. The rearrangement uses TRBV3-1 (or the pseudogene TRBV3-2) and TRBJ1-2, with D possibly being TRBD1 (5 bases). V was cut by 4 bases and J by 1 base, with 19 bases left in between. The CDR3 has 17 amino acids. Per the germline V gene, CDR1 is LGHDT and CDR2 is YNNKEL (reference sequence).

J is TRBJ2-2 and V is TRBV11-2; TRBD1 aligns across 8 bases. This CDR3 has 15 residues. Germline loops: CDR1 SGHAT, CDR2 FQNNGV. V was clipped by 4 bases and J by 4 bases; unmatched bases: 5. The CDR3 loop reads CASSSGQGLTGELFF. In DNA, the CDR3 is TGTGCCAGCAGCTCAGGACAGGGACTCACCGGGGAGCTGTTTTTT.

The chain links TRBV5-1 to TRBJ2-1, with a tentative D call TRBD1 (8 bases). In germline, CDR1 is SGHRS, CDR2 YFSETQ. There are 16 residues in the CDR3. V lost 6 bases and J 3 bases, leaving 19 bases between the germline ends. The CDR3 DNA sequence: TGCGCCAGCAACATACAGGGGGGGACGGGCTACAATGAGCAGTTCTTC. Translating gives CASNIQGGTGYNEQFF.

The rearrangement links TRBV7-3 to TRBJ2-7; D is uncertain. Trimming cost V 0 bases and J 4 bases, with 4 bases left between them. The CDR3 contains 12 residues. Germline values: CDR1 SGHTA, CDR2 FQGTGA. CDR3 sequence reads: CASSLTIYEQYF. The CDR3 region has the DNA TGTGCCAGCAGCTTAACTATATACGAGCAGTACTTC.

This sequence joins TRBV29-1 and TRBJ2-3; 11 bases map to TRBD2. The ends lost 7 bases at V and 3 bases at J; junction bases unmatched: 6. This CDR3 region has 14 residues. Germline CDR1 reads SQVTM; CDR2 reads ANQGSEA. CDR3 protein: CSEATSGATDTQYF. CDR3 nucleotides: TGCAGCGAGGCGACTAGCGGGGCTACAGATACGCAGTATTTT.

The chain carries TRBV11-3 and TRBJ2-2; 12 bases fit TRBD2. Germline CDR1 reads SGHNT; CDR2 reads YENEEA. The J segment lost 2 bases and the V segment lost 0 bases, leaving 7 bases of the junction unmatched. CDR3 length: 19 residues. The CDR3 spells CASSLDGYGLAGNTGELFF. CDR3 sequence (DNA): TGTGCCAGCAGCTTAGATGGCTATGGACTAGCGGGAAACACCGGGGAGCTGTTTTTT.

The chain recombines TRBV6-6 with TRBJ2-7, with 7 bases fitting TRBD1. Per germline, CDR1 MNHNY and CDR2 SVGAGI (reference sequence). This CDR3 spans 14 amino acids. Trimming cost V 5 bases and J 2 bases; bases outside gene matches: 6. This CDR3 reads CASSETGRTYEQYF. In DNA form, the CDR3 reads TGTGCCAGCAGTGAGACAGGGCGAACCTACGAGCAGTACTTC.

The V gene is TRBV5-1, the J gene TRBJ2-7; 7 bases map to TRBD2. The ends lost 5 bases at V and 2 bases at J; junction bases unmatched: 10. The CDR3 has 15 amino acids. Germline V CDR1 and CDR2: SGHRS, YFSETQ. The CDR3 DNA follows: TGCGCCAGCAGGGGCGGGGGATCCGAAACCTACGAGCAGTACTTC. Translation gives CASRGGGSETYEQYF.

The chain joins TRBV11-3 to TRBJ2-1; perhaps TRBD1 as D (5 bases). Trimming cost V 1 base and J 10 bases, with 14 bases left between them. The CDR3 totals 14 residues. In germline, CDR1 is SGHNT, CDR2 YENEEA. CDR3 DNA: TGTGCCAGCAGCTTAGGACCAGGTGACAGCGAGCAGTTCTTC. Translated: CASSLGPGDSEQFF.

This clone was seen more than once but under ten times. The chain employs TRBV30 and TRBJ2-5; D may be TRBD1 (6 bases). The CDR3 has 15 residues. Germline V gene sequence: CDR1 GTSNPN, CDR2 SVGIG (reference sequence). V was clipped by 0 bases and J by 1 base, with 12 bases between them. This CDR3 is CAWSVQKGVQETQYF. Written as DNA, the CDR3 is TGTGCCTGGAGTGTACAAAAGGGGGTCCAAGAGACCCAGTACTTC.

The gene calls are TRBV19 and TRBJ2-7, with no clear D. The CDR3 sequence is 14 residues long. Germline V gives CDR1 LNHDA, CDR2 SQIVND (reference sequence). V lost 2 bases, J lost 3 bases, and 11 bases lay in between. CDR3 sequence reads: CASSISSNNYEQYF. The CDR3 DNA is TGTGCCAGTAGTATATCGTCGAACAACTACGAGCAGTACTTC.

This chain uses TRBV14 with TRBJ2-1, with TRBD2 matching over 10 bases. After removal of 4 bases from V and 4 bases from J, the junction contained 1 base not matched to a gene. Per the germline V gene, CDR1 is SGHDN and CDR2 is FVKESK. CDR3 size: 14 residues. CDR3 sequence (DNA): TGTGCCAGCAGCCCGGGACTAGCGTACAATGAGCAGTTCTTC. It encodes CASSPGLAYNEQFF.

V usage is TRBV4-2 and J usage is TRBJ1-2; a possible D gene is TRBD1 (5 bases). This CDR3 spans 14 amino acids. From germline, CDR1 is LGHNA and CDR2 YNFKEQ. Trimming removed 0 bases at V and 6 bases at J, with 11 bases between. The CDR3: CASSQERGGHGYTF. Written as DNA, the CDR3 is TGTGCCAGCAGCCAAGAGAGGGGAGGACATGGCTACACCTTC.

This clone was observed a few times. The rearrangement joins TRBV30 to TRBJ1-2; the D gene is possibly TRBD1 (6 bases). The germline V gene has CDR1 GTSNPN and CDR2 SVGIG (reference sequence). V dropped 5 bases and J dropped 4 bases, with 11 bases sitting between them. The CDR3 runs to 12 residues. CDR3 residues: CAWEVQGYGYTF. The DNA for the CDR3 is TGTGCCTGGGAAGTACAGGGCTATGGCTACACCTTC.